Below are 7 T cell receptor beta chains sequenced from a single sample in a study of vaccination and CD4 T cells after COVID-19. CD4+ T cells that had been cultured provided DNA sequenced with the Oncomine TCR Beta short-read assay. In TCRdb, the PCR reads were re-called with MiXCR into one record per CDR3 protein. Of over 14,000 distinct CDR3 sequences in the sample, around half were seen once. Treatment here: roughly ten-day PBMC culture with coronavirus spike peptide pools or control peptides (ViraFEST assay). No antigen has been assigned to these receptors. The sequenced sample was CD4+ T cells from blood, cultured in vitro. All receptors derive from a human donor who had recovered from COVID-19.

The CDR3 is CAGGSGQNTGELFF. The CDR3 nucleotides are TGTGCCGGAGGTTCGGGACAAAACACCGGGGAGCTGTTTTTT. The chain carries TRBV28 and TRBJ2-2, with D maybe TRBD1 (6 bases). Germline lookup yields CDR1 MDHEN and CDR2 SYDVKM. Trimming shortened V by 11 bases and J by 2 bases, and 15 bases separated the two germline ends. There are 14 residues in the CDR3. Based on the CDR3 plus reference TRBV28 and TRBJ2-2, the full variable domain is DVKVTQSSRYLVKRTGEKVFLECVQDMDHENMFWYRQDPGLGLRLIYFSYDVKMKEKGDIPEGYSVSREKKERFSLILESASTNQTSMYLCAGGSGQNTGELFFGEGSRLTVL.

V usage is TRBV11-3 and J usage is TRBJ1-6; D is undetermined. The germline CDR1 and CDR2 sequences are SGHNT and YENEEA. This CDR3 has 14 amino acids. Between the trimmed V and J ends, which lost 0 bases and 9 bases, there was a span of 9 bases. The CDR3 bases are TGTGCCAGCAGCTTAGATGGGGATACTTCACCCCTCCACTTT. It codes for CASSLDGDTSPLHF.

This clonotype occurred a few times. The chain joins TRBV7-9 to TRBJ2-3; TRBD2 is a possible D gene (6 bases). Trimming cost V 5 bases and J 1 base, with 7 bases left between them. CDR1 is SEHNR and CDR2 is FQNEAQ in the germline V gene (reference sequence). The CDR3 runs 13 residues. CDR3 coding DNA: TGTGCCAGCAGCCCGGGAGGCACAGATACGCAGTATTTT. This sequence encodes CASSPGGTDTQYF.

This chain links TRBV7-9 with TRBJ2-3; 7 bases are shared with TRBD2. V dropped 1 base and J dropped 2; count of bases not matched to a gene: 3. Germline CDR1 SEHNR, CDR2 FQNEAQ (reference sequence). CDR3 length equals 15 residues. This chain's CDR3 is CASSLGGTNTDTQYF. CDR3 nucleotides: TGTGCCAGCAGCTTAGGGGGGACTAACACAGATACGCAGTATTTT.

The gene calls are TRBV27 and TRBJ2-5; D is tentatively TRBD1 or TRBD2 (5 bases each). This CDR3 is built from 17 residues. Per the germline V gene, CDR1 is MNHEY and CDR2 is SMNVEV (reference sequence). V shed 2 bases and J shed 0 bases, with 16 bases lying between them. CDR3 DNA: TGTGCCAGCAGTTTAAATGGGGCGGGCCGGGACCAAGAGACCCAGTACTTC. As protein: CASSLNGAGRDQETQYF.

The CDR3 DNA follows: TGCAGCGTTGCGGACAATTTGGAAGGCTACACCTTC. Protein sequence: CSVADNLEGYTF. The chain recombines TRBV29-1 with TRBJ1-2; TRBD1 is a possible D gene (5 bases). Trimming pared 4 bases from V and 8 bases from J, leaving 14 bases between. The CDR3 consists of 12 residues. Germline V gene lookup returns CDR1 SQVTM and CDR2 ANQGSEA.

As regards this clonotype: At one end the junction does not follow the germline gene, possibly because of a read error. V is TRBV7-7 and J is TRBJ2-5; TRBD2 might be the D (7 bases). Germline V gene lookup returns CDR1 SSHAT and CDR2 FNYEAQ (reference sequence). CDR3 length: 15 amino acids. CDR3 in amino acids: CASSLVGGAGETQYF. DNA of the CDR3: TGTGCTAGCAGCTTAGTGGGGGGGGCCGGGGAGACCCAGTACTTC.